This is a list of T cell receptor beta chains from one sample in a study of early T cells in non-severe SARS-CoV-2 infection. TCRdb itself ran the 5' RACE reads through MiXCR, one entry per CDR3 protein. Among approximately 29,000 distinct CDR3 sequences listed, around 6% were seen once. The specimen comprised whole blood, sampled at baseline. The receptors stem from an adult who was a healthcare worker with PCR-confirmed SARS-CoV-2 infection or an uninfected control (not recorded which). Each CDR3 is given with its conserved first and last residue. The order of the fields is D gene, J gene, V gene, clone size, CDR3 protein, CDR3 DNA. D genes are given only for firm matches. Clone size, where shown, is once, few, many, or a class for clones that have expanded.

D: .; J: TRBJ1-2; V: TRBV20-1; size: many; CDR3: CSARPSNYGYTF; DNA: TGCAGTGCCAGGCCTTCTAACTATGGCTACACCTTC
D: TRBD1; J: TRBJ1-1; V: TRBV12-5; size: many; CDR3: CASGGTAGSTEAFF; DNA: TGTGCTAGTGGTGGGACAGCAGGAAGCACTGAAGCTTTCTTT
D: .; J: TRBJ1-5; V: TRBV9; size: many; CDR3: CASSVGHNQPQHF; DNA: TGTGCCAGCAGCGTAGGACACAATCAGCCCCAGCATTTT
D: TRBD2; J: TRBJ2-3; V: TRBV5-5; size: many; CDR3: CASSREGTYTDTQYF; DNA: TGTGCCAGCAGCCGGGAGGGGACATACACAGATACGCAGTATTTT
D: .; J: TRBJ1-1; V: TRBV20-1; size: many; CDR3: CSAGSSNTEAFF; DNA: TGCAGTGCTGGGAGCTCGAACACTGAAGCTTTCTTT
D: TRBD2; J: TRBJ2-7; V: TRBV4-3; size: many; CDR3: CASSQDGGGDNEQYF; DNA: TGCGCCAGCAGCCAAGATGGGGGAGGGGATAACGAGCAGTACTTC
D: .; J: TRBJ2-1; V: TRBV12-5; size: many; CDR3: CASVLDAHNEQFF; DNA: TGTGCTAGTGTCTTGGACGCACACAATGAGCAGTTCTTC
D: .; J: TRBJ1-1; V: TRBV7-2; size: few; CDR3: CASSWYSSNTEAFF; DNA: TGTGCCAGCAGCTGGTACTCCTCCAACACTGAAGCTTTCTTT
D: .; J: TRBJ2-3; V: TRBV7-2; size: many; CDR3: CASSGLTRGSTDTQYF; DNA: TGTGCCAGCAGCGGCCTGACTCGTGGTAGCACAGATACGCAGTATTTT
D: .; J: TRBJ2-5; V: TRBV5-1; size: few; CDR3: CASSSLGGSQETQYF; DNA: TGCGCCAGCAGCTCCCTGGGGGGCAGCCAAGAGACCCAGTACTTC
D: TRBD1; J: TRBJ1-1; V: TRBV15; size: many; CDR3: CATSGTGNTEAFF; DNA: TGTGCCACCAGCGGGACAGGGAACACTGAAGCTTTCTTT
D: .; J: TRBJ2-3; V: TRBV10-3; size: few; CDR3: CAISELSGGTDTQYF; DNA: TGTGCCATCAGTGAGTTATCAGGGGGCACAGATACGCAGTATTTT
D: TRBD2; J: TRBJ2-3; V: TRBV10-3; size: many; CDR3: CAISPSGSTDTQYF; DNA: TGTGCCATCAGTCCTAGCGGGAGCACAGATACGCAGTATTTT
D: TRBD2; J: TRBJ2-1; V: TRBV3-1; size: many; CDR3: CASSHRLAGDNEQFF; DNA: TGTGCCAGCAGCCATCGACTAGCGGGAGACAATGAGCAGTTCTTC
D: .; J: TRBJ1-6; V: TRBV4-1; size: many; CDR3: CASSQAPNSNSPLHF; DNA: TGCGCCAGCAGCCAAGCTCCGAACAGTAATTCACCCCTCCACTTT
D: .; J: TRBJ2-1; V: TRBV12-3/TRBV12-4; size: many; CDR3: CASSLLKYEQFF; DNA: TGTGCCAGCAGTTTATTGAAATATGAGCAGTTCTTC
D: .; J: TRBJ2-7; V: TRBV11-2; size: few; CDR3: CANSLIGGPPYEQYF; DNA: TGTGCCAACAGCTTAATCGGGGGGCCCCCCTACGAGCAGTACTTC
D: .; J: TRBJ2-5; V: TRBV6-1; size: many; CDR3: CASSGDWKETQYF; DNA: TGTGCCAGCAGTGGGGATTGGAAAGAGACCCAGTACTTC
D: .; J: TRBJ1-1; V: TRBV5-1; size: many; CDR3: CASKEAGQITEAFF; DNA: TGCGCCAGCAAGGAAGCAGGGCAGATCACTGAAGCTTTCTTT
D: TRBD2; J: TRBJ2-7; V: TRBV12-3/TRBV12-4; size: many; CDR3: CASRRLAGEQYF; DNA: TGTGCCAGCAGGAGACTAGCGGGAGAGCAGTACTTC
D: TRBD1; J: TRBJ2-7; V: TRBV10-3; size: few; CDR3: CAISESPGQESPRGF; DNA: TGTGCCATCAGTGAGTCACCGGGACAGGAGTCACCTAGGGGGTTC
D: .; J: TRBJ1-2; V: TRBV4-2; size: many; CDR3: CASSQQDTNYGYTF; DNA: TGTGCCAGCAGCCAACAGGATACTAACTATGGCTACACCTTC
D: .; J: TRBJ1-1; V: TRBV6-4; size: many; CDR3: CASRPEDMNTEAFF; DNA: TGTGCCAGCAGACCCGAGGATATGAACACTGAAGCTTTCTTT
D: .; J: TRBJ2-2; V: TRBV28; size: .; CDR3: CASSGGQNTGELFF; DNA: TGTGCCAGCAGCGGAGGACAGAACACCGGGGAGCTGTTTTTT
D: .; J: TRBJ2-7; V: TRBV12-3/TRBV12-4; size: many; CDR3: CASSPRGVWMEQYF; DNA: TGTGCCAGCAGTCCTAGGGGTGTGTGGATGGAGCAGTACTTC
D: .; J: TRBJ2-1; V: TRBV5-4; size: many; CDR3: CASSGPGPYNEQFF; DNA: TGTGCCAGCAGCGGACCTGGGCCCTACAATGAGCAGTTCTTC
D: .; J: TRBJ2-1; V: TRBV7-2; size: .; CDR3: CASSGQAGDEQFF; DNA: TGTGCCAGCAGTGGGCAGGCCGGGGATGAGCAGTTCTTC
D: .; J: TRBJ2-1; V: TRBV12-3/TRBV12-4; size: many; CDR3: CASSLRGPVRSYNEQFF; DNA: TGTGCCAGCAGTTTACGAGGTCCCGTCCGCTCCTACAATGAGCAGTTCTTC
D: .; J: TRBJ1-5; V: TRBV6-6; size: many; CDR3: CASILQGMDNQPQHF; DNA: TGTGCCAGCATTCTCCAGGGGATGGACAATCAGCCCCAGCATTTT
D: TRBD1; J: TRBJ1-1; V: TRBV3-1; size: many; CDR3: CASSRTGTGGFLNTEAFF; DNA: TGTGCCAGCAGCAGGACCGGGACAGGGGGTTTTCTGAACACTGAAGCTTTCTTT
D: .; J: TRBJ2-5; V: TRBV7-2; size: .; CDR3: CASSSSGLRLETQYF; DNA: TGTGCCAGCAGCTCTTCGGGACTCCGGTTGGAGACCCAGTACTTC
D: TRBD1; J: TRBJ2-2; V: TRBV2; size: few; CDR3: CASSPRTGTGELFF; DNA: TGTGCCAGCAGCCCCAGGACAGGCACCGGGGAGCTGTTTTTT
D: .; J: TRBJ2-1; V: TRBV12-3/TRBV12-4; size: .; CDR3: CASSYQGLNNEQFF; DNA: TGTGCCAGCAGTTACCAGGGACTCAACAATGAGCAGTTCTTC
D: .; J: TRBJ1-1; V: TRBV5-1; size: many; CDR3: CASSPGSVNTEAFF; DNA: TGCGCCAGCAGCCCAGGGAGTGTGAACACTGAAGCTTTCTTT
D: TRBD2; J: TRBJ2-1; V: TRBV25-1; size: many; CDR3: CATGLAGVNEQFF; DNA: TGTGCCACCGGACTAGCGGGAGTCAATGAGCAGTTCTTC
D: .; J: TRBJ2-5; V: TRBV21-1; size: many; CDR3: CASSKSKDCPQETQYF; DNA: TGTGCCAGCAGCAAATCTAAGGACTGTCCTCAAGAGACCCAGTACTTC
D: .; J: TRBJ2-5; V: TRBV7-2; size: many; CDR3: CASSSSRQETQYF; DNA: TGTGCCAGCAGCTCCTCCCGGCAAGAGACCCAGTACTTC
D: .; J: TRBJ1-6; V: TRBV7-2; size: many; CDR3: CASSLYGGLAPLHF; DNA: TGTGCCAGCAGCTTATATGGGGGTCTCGCACCCCTCCACTTT
D: .; J: TRBJ1-5; V: TRBV9; size: many; CDR3: CASSDNLGNQPQHF; DNA: TGTGCCAGCAGCGATAACTTGGGCAATCAGCCCCAGCATTTT
D: .; J: TRBJ2-4; V: TRBV29-1; size: few; CDR3: CSVDDKGDIQYF; DNA: TGCAGCGTTGACGATAAAGGGGACATTCAGTACTTC
D: .; J: TRBJ2-3; V: TRBV20-1; size: many; CDR3: CSEAGSTDTQYF; DNA: TGCAGTGAAGCCGGGAGCACAGATACGCAGTATTTT
D: TRBD1; J: TRBJ2-1; V: TRBV29-1; size: few; CDR3: CSAWTGLDEQFF; DNA: TGCAGCGCTTGGACAGGGTTGGATGAGCAGTTCTTC
D: .; J: TRBJ2-7; V: TRBV29-1; size: many; CDR3: CSAETDSSYEQYF; DNA: TGCAGCGCCGAGACGGACAGCTCCTACGAGCAGTACTTC
D: .; J: TRBJ2-3; V: TRBV12-3/TRBV12-4; size: .; CDR3: CASSLRLAWDTQYF; DNA: TGTGCCAGCAGTTTAAGGCTAGCTTGGGATACGCAGTATTTT
D: TRBD1; J: TRBJ2-7; V: TRBV19; size: many; CDR3: CASSQTTGGEQYF; DNA: TGTGCCAGTAGCCAAACAACAGGGGGCGAGCAGTACTTC
D: .; J: TRBJ1-2; V: TRBV20-1; size: many; CDR3: CGGSDLGGYTF; DNA: TGCGGGGGGAGTGACCTAGGAGGCTACACCTTC
D: .; J: TRBJ1-1; V: TRBV7-9; size: many; CDR3: CASSSQRDTEAFF; DNA: TGTGCCAGCAGCTCCCAAAGGGACACTGAAGCTTTCTTT
D: .; J: TRBJ2-7; V: TRBV12-5; size: few; CDR3: CASGTAYEQYF; DNA: TGTGCTAGTGGAACAGCCTACGAGCAGTACTTC
D: TRBD2; J: TRBJ2-1; V: TRBV19; size: many; CDR3: CASSIVSGGAYNEQFF; DNA: TGTGCCAGTAGTATCGTTAGCGGGGGGGCCTACAATGAGCAGTTCTTC
D: .; J: TRBJ1-5; V: TRBV7-2; size: many; CDR3: CASRLTPGAGNQPQHF; DNA: TGTGCCAGCCGCTTGACACCGGGGGCTGGCAATCAGCCCCAGCATTTT
D: TRBD1; J: TRBJ2-7; V: TRBV19; size: few; CDR3: CASSIARRTGAYEQYF; DNA: TGTGCCAGTAGTATAGCCCGGCGGACAGGGGCCTACGAGCAGTACTTC
D: TRBD2; J: TRBJ2-1; V: TRBV2; size: few; CDR3: CASSEWTSGLYNEQFF; DNA: TGTGCCAGCAGTGAATGGACTAGCGGGCTATACAATGAGCAGTTCTTC
D: .; J: TRBJ1-2; V: TRBV10-3; size: many; CDR3: CAISELDTVGYTF; DNA: TGTGCCATCAGTGAGCTCGACACTGTTGGCTACACCTTC
D: TRBD1; J: TRBJ2-7; V: TRBV7-2; size: .; CDR3: CASSNRQGSYEQYF; DNA: TGTGCCAGCAGCAACCGACAGGGCTCCTACGAGCAGTACTTC
D: TRBD1; J: TRBJ1-2; V: TRBV19; size: few; CDR3: CASSHTQLRDRINYGYTF; DNA: TGTGCCAGTAGTCACACCCAACTCCGGGACAGGATTAACTATGGCTACACCTTC